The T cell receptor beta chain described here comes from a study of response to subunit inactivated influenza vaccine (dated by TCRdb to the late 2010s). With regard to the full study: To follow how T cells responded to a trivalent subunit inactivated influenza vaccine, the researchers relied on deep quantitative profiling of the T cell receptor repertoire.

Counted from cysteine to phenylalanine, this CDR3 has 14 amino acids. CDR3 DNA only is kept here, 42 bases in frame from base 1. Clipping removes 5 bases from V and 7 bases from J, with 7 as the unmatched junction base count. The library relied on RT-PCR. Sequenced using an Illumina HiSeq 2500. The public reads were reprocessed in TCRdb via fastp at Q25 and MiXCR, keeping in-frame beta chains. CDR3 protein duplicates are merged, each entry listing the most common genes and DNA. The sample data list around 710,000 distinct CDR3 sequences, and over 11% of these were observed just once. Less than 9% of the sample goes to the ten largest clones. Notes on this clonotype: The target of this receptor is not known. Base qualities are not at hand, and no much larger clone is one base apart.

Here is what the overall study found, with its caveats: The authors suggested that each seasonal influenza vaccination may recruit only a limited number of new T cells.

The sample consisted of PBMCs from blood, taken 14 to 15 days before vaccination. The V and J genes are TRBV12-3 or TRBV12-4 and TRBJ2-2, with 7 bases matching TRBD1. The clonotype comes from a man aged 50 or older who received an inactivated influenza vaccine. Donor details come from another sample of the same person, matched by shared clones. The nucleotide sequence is TGTGCCAGCAGTCAAACGACAGGGAGCGGGGAGCTGTTTTTT. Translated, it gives CASSQTTGSGELFF.